The 12 T cell receptor beta chains below were found in one sample sequenced in a study of identical twins (dated by TCRdb to 2016 to 2017). The library came from 5' RACE. Sequencing was performed on an Illumina HiSeq 2000. TCRdb trimmed public reads at Q25 via fastp, called clones via MiXCR and kept in-frame beta chains. Records with the same CDR3 protein are collapsed into one entry carrying the most frequent genes and DNA. The sample table contains some 790,000 distinct CDR3 sequences; only one count was recorded for over 15% of them. Less than 15% of the sample goes to the ten largest clones. This same sample was also part of a study on T cells expressing NK-cell markers.

The sequencing sample was made of PBMCs. These receptors were collected from a woman aged 18-29 years in good health.

The chain joins TRBV4-2 to TRBJ2-7, with no clear D. Germline-derived CDR1 and CDR2 are LGHNA and YNFKEQ. V was shortened by 4 bases and J by 2 bases, with 18 bases between the two germline ends. The CDR3 loop spans 16 amino acids. CDR3 sequence reads: CASSRSSQDGPYEQYF. As DNA, the CDR3 is TGTGCCAGCAGCCGCTCCTCGCAGGACGGCCCCTACGAGCAGTACTTC.

The table lists this clonotype with a few counts. The rearrangement joins TRBV20-1 to TRBJ1-1; 7 nucleotides agree with TRBD1. Germline lookup yields CDR1 DFQATT and CDR2 SNEGSKA (reference sequence). The CDR3 length is 15 residues. V was clipped by 4 bases and J by 1 base; unmatched bases: 9. Here the CDR3 reads CSAKNTGAPNTEAFF. In DNA, the CDR3 is TGCAGTGCTAAAAACACAGGGGCCCCGAACACTGAAGCTTTCTTT.

As for this clonotype: A much more abundant neighbour one base away suggests this may be a read error. The rearrangement uses TRBV20-1 and TRBJ1-1; D remains ambiguous. Germline assignment: CDR1 DFQATT and CDR2 SNEGSKA (reference sequence). The CDR3 spans 12 residues. Trimming took off 6 bases at V and 1 base at J, with 9 bases between the two ends. CDR3 region: CSAPSWNTEAFF. In DNA, the CDR3 is TGCAGTGCACCTTCATGGAACACTGAAGCTTTCTTT.

The chain joins TRBV5-5 to TRBJ1-5; a weak D match, TRBD1 (6 bases). CDR3 length: 15 residues. In germline, CDR1 is SGHKS, CDR2 YYEKEE (reference sequence). The ends were cut back, 4 bases at V and 1 base at J, with 12 bases in the middle. The CDR3 DNA is TGTGCCAGCAGCCCAAACGACAGGAGCAATCAGCCCCAGCATTTT. Its translation is CASSPNDRSNQPQHF.

With regard to this clonotype: An end of the junction differs from the germline gene, which may be a read error. V gene TRBV7-2 combines with J gene TRBJ2-7; TRBD2 matches 11 bases. The CDR3 extends over 14 amino acids. CDR1 SGHTA and CDR2 FQGNSA come from the germline V gene. CDR3 bases: TGTGCCAGCAGCCCGGGACTAGCGGTCTACGTGCAGTACTTC. This gives the protein CASSPGLAVYVQYF.

Only a few counts were recorded for this clonotype. V usage is TRBV15 and J usage is TRBJ2-3; TRBD1 is a possible D gene (5 bases). Trimming took 0 bases from V and 7 from J, leaving 23 bases between them. This CDR3 region has 18 residues. Germline V gene data show CDR1 as LNHNV and CDR2 as YYDKDF (reference sequence). In DNA, the CDR3 is TGTGCCACCAGCAGAGATTTCCAGTTGACAGTCCACTCAAATACGCAGTATTTT. Protein product: CATSRDFQLTVHSNTQYF.

This clonotype showed up many times. The chain has TRBV7-2 and TRBJ2-1; 9 bases match TRBD2. Germline CDR1 reads SGHTA; CDR2 reads FQGNSA. J gave up 10 bases and V 1 base, and 2 bases lay outside the gene matches. The CDR3 is made up of 13 amino acids. This CDR3 reads CASSLGGGGEQFF. CDR3 nucleotides: TGTGCCAGCAGCTTAGGCGGGGGGGGGGAGCAGTTCTTC.

This clonotype was detected a few times. The chain has TRBV5-6 and TRBJ1-1; 7 nucleotides agree with TRBD1. Germline CDR1 is SGHDT and CDR2 is YYEEEE. The trim removed 3 bases at V and 1 base at J, leaving 6 bases unmatched. The CDR3 totals 15 residues. Written as DNA, the CDR3 is TGTGCCAGCAGCTCGGGATACAGGGGGAACACTGAAGCTTTCTTT. Its protein is CASSSGYRGNTEAFF.

The chain is built from TRBV12-3 or TRBV12-4 and TRBJ2-1; 8 bases fit TRBD2. There are 16 residues in the CDR3. The V segment lost 7 bases and the J segment 1 base; nucleotides outside the gene matches: 9. DNA for the CDR3: TGTGCCAGCACTGCAACCGGGAGGGTTTCCTACAATGAGCAGTTCTTC. Translating gives CASTATGRVSYNEQFF.

J is TRBJ1-2 and V is TRBV6-5, with D perhaps TRBD1 (6 bases). Germline CDR1 is MNHEY and CDR2 is SVGAGI. The CDR3 is made up of 15 amino acids. V shed 0 bases and J shed 4 bases, with 12 bases lying between them. CDR3 sequence (DNA): TGTGCCAGCAGTTACTCCAGGGGTTTTGGCTATGGCTACACCTTC. Amino acids: CASSYSRGFGYGYTF.

This chain uses TRBV12-5 with TRBJ1-3, with a possible D match to TRBD1 (5 bases). Germline values: CDR1 LGHNT, CDR2 FRNRAP. V was pared by 4 bases and J by 2 bases, with 9 bases between. The CDR3 length is 14 residues. The CDR3 sequence: CASGSGQPGNTIYF. CDR3 sequence (DNA): TGTGCTAGTGGTTCGGGGCAGCCTGGAAACACCATATATTTT. The complete variable domain, with remaining parts taken from reference TRBV12-5 and TRBJ1-3, reads DARVTQTPRHKVTEMGQEVTMRCQPILGHNTVFWYRQTMMQGLELLAYFRNRAPLDDSGMPKDRFSAEMPDATLATLKIQPSEPRDSAVYFCASGSGQPGNTIYFGEGSWLTVV.

This clonotype was observed a few times. The gene calls are TRBV5-1 and TRBJ2-3, with TRBD1 matching 7 bases. After removal of 7 bases from V and 4 bases from J, the junction contained 6 bases not matched to a gene. From germline, CDR1 is SGHRS and CDR2 YFSETQ. This CDR3 spans 13 amino acids. CDR3 region: CASGDSYADTQYF. CDR3 bases: TGCGCCAGCGGGGACAGTTATGCAGATACGCAGTATTTT. The complete variable domain, with remaining parts taken from reference TRBV5-1 and TRBJ2-3, reads KAGVTQTPRYLIKTRGQQVTLSCSPISGHRSVSWYQQTPGQGLQFLFEYFSETQRNKGNFPGRFSGRQFSNSRSEMNVSTLELGDSALYLCASGDSYADTQYFGPGTRLTVL.